This T cell receptor (beta chain) was captured by sequencing in a study of blood T cell repertoires in COVID-19. At the level of the study: Some COVID-19 samples were acute and others convalescent; all came from the United States, Italy and Spain. T cells, B-cell-depleted T cells, or PBMCs supplied cDNA or gDNA.

With V trimmed by 2 bases and J by 3 bases, 5 bases remained unmatched. Germline V gene sequence: CDR1 GTSNPN, CDR2 SVGIG (reference sequence). This CDR3 region has 16 residues. Original processing methods: Estimates of nucleated cell counts were drawn from the amplification of reference gene primers. The assay was immunoSEQ multiplex PCR, and TCRdb's table has in-frame clones only and misses some. V and J calls and clone size are given by that table; D and trimming were obtained from the DNA. The table shows 120,000 or so clones, with 82% occurring only once. Sequencing used peripheral blood. The chain links TRBV30 to TRBJ2-3; 13 positions agree with TRBD2. The clonotype originates from a woman in her 70s with acute or convalescent COVID-19. The CDR3: CAWSKGTSGVTDTQYF. DNA for the CDR3: TGTGCCTGGAGTAAGGGGACTAGCGGGGTTACAGATACGCAGTATTTT.